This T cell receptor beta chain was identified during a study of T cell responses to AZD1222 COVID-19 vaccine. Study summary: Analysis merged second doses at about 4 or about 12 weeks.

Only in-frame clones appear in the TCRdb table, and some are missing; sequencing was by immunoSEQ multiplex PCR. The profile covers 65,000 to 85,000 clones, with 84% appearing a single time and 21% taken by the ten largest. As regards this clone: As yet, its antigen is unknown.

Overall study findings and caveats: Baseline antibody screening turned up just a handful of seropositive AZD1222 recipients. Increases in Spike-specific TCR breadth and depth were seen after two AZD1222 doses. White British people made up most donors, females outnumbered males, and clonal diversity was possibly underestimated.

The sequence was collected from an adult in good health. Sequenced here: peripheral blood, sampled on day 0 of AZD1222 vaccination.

DNA for the CDR3: TGCGCCAGCAGCTTTAGACAGGGGGCATCCGGGGAGCTGTTTTTT. Protein product: CASSFRQGASGELFF. The chain employs TRBV4-3 and TRBJ2-2; 10 nucleotides match TRBD1. The CDR3 consists of 15 residues. V dropped 5 bases and J dropped 6; count of bases not matched to a gene: 6. Germline V gene lookup returns CDR1 LGHNA and CDR2 YSLEER.